This entry is about one TCR beta chain. The record originates from a study of T cells after yellow fever vaccination. Via MiXCR, TCRdb re-called the 5' RACE reads, giving one row per CDR3 protein. In the table there are approximately 300,000 distinct CDR3 sequences, roughly 10% of which are singletons. Looked up from germline, CDR1 is LNHNV and CDR2 is YYDKDF (reference sequence). V was clipped by 2 bases and J by 7 bases; unmatched bases: 6. CDR3 length: 15 amino acids. Source: CD4+ T cells sorted from PBMCs, taken 45 days after the yellow fever booster vaccination. This chain connects TRBV15 to TRBJ2-2, with 8 bases identical to TRBD1. This TCR derives from a man aged 18 to 29 who received the YFV17D yellow fever vaccine. In DNA form, the CDR3 reads TGTGCCACCAGCAGACAGGGGGCTGGCGTCGGGGAGCTGTTTTTT. This sequence encodes CATSRQGAGVGELFF.